This T cell receptor (beta chain) came from a study of blood T cell repertoires in COVID-19. Background on the study: The study drew acute and convalescent COVID-19 samples from the United States, Italy and Spain.

The CDR3 extends over 13 amino acids. Germline-derived CDR1 and CDR2 are SGHTA and FQGNSA. Trimming removed 6 bases at V and 4 bases at J, with 10 bases between. This table comes from immunoSEQ multiplex PCR, and its TCRdb copy is limited to in-frame clones, with some not included. The data show 25,000 to 35,000 clones, just under 80% seen once. The clonotype originates from an elderly man with acute or convalescent COVID-19. The source material was peripheral blood. The chain carries TRBV7-2 and TRBJ1-5, with D perhaps matching TRBD1 (5 bases). The CDR3 protein is CASRLQENQPQHF. CDR3 bases: TGTGCCAGCAGATTACAGGAAAATCAGCCCCAGCATTTT. The whole variable domain, filled in from reference TRBV7-2 and TRBJ1-5, reads GAGVSQSPSNKVTEKGKDVELRCDPISGHTALYWYRQSLGQGLEFLIYFQGNSAPDKSGLPSDRFSAERTGGSVSTLTIQRTQQEDSAVYLCASRLQENQPQHFGDGTRLSIL.